Following are 14 T cell receptor beta chains from one sample sequenced in a study of blood T cell repertoires in COVID-19 (dated by TCRdb to about 2020). Receptors were amplified or captured by the immunoSEQ multiplex PCR assay. Drawn from immuneACCESS, this table holds only the in-frame rearrangements with V and J called that TCRdb kept. Clones are partly lost; checked studies trace under half to an unresolved V gene and leave the rest unexplained. In all, the sample holds about 83,000 clones, and 85% to 90% of those were seen once. The top ten hold under 8.5% of the sample. The sequencing input was peripheral blood. These receptors were collected from a man older than 75 with active or convalescent COVID-19.

The rearrangement joins TRBV3-1 (or the pseudogene TRBV3-2) to TRBJ2-1; 13 positions agree with TRBD2. CDR1 is LGHDT and CDR2 is YNNKEL in the germline V gene (reference sequence). Losses at the gene ends were 4 bases for V and 9 bases for J; bases not matched to a gene: 6. This CDR3 region has 15 residues. DNA of the CDR3: TGTGCCAGCAGCCGTGGGACTAGCGGGGCGGTTGAGCAGTTCTTC. Translated: CASSRGTSGAVEQFF.

The V gene is TRBV28, the J gene TRBJ2-7; D call uncertain. Trimming stripped 3 bases from V and 2 bases from J, with 11 bases between. This CDR3 has 14 residues. Per germline, CDR1 MDHEN and CDR2 SYDVKM. CDR3 DNA sequence: TGTGCCAGCAGTTTTGGCAGAAGAACCTACGAGCAGTACGTC. Amino acids: CASSFGRRTYEQYV.

The rearrangement links TRBV10-1 to TRBJ1-1, with 7 bases aligning to TRBD1. V was pared by 2 bases and J by 1 base, with 7 bases of the junction left unmatched. CDR1 is WNHNN, CDR2 SYGVQD, per germline (reference sequence). The CDR3 sequence is 16 residues long. The CDR3 DNA reads as TGCGCCAGCAGTGAGCGCCGTACAGGGGAGAACACTGAAGCTTTCTTT. Amino acids: CASSERRTGENTEAFF.

The chain recombines TRBV12-3 or TRBV12-4 with TRBJ2-5; possible D gene TRBD2, 6 bases. Trimming took 2 bases from V and 5 from J, leaving 9 bases between them. The CDR3 consists of 13 residues. The CDR3 DNA follows: TGTGCCAGCAGTTTACGACGGGAGGAGACCCAGTACTTC. It specifies CASSLRREETQYF.

The chain couples TRBV5-6 to TRBJ2-7; possibly TRBD1 for D (8 bases). Germline values: CDR1 SGHDT, CDR2 YYEEEE. This CDR3 spans 14 amino acids. Between the trimmed V and J ends, which lost 2 bases and 3 bases, there was a span of 12 bases. The CDR3 loop reads CASSLNRGGYEQYV. The CDR3 DNA sequence: TGTGCCAGCAGCTTAAACAGGGGGGGCTACGAGCAGTACGTC.

The chain recombines TRBV6-1 with TRBJ1-3; TRBD1 is a possible D gene (5 bases). Trimming took 2 bases from V and 4 from J, leaving 18 bases between them. The CDR3 is 17 amino acids. Germline lookup yields CDR1 MNHNS and CDR2 SASEGT. This chain's CDR3 is CASSEFSTTAAGNTIYF. The CDR3 bases are TGTGCCAGCAGTGAATTTTCAACGACAGCAGCAGGAAACACCATATATTTT.

This rearrangement joins TRBV5-1 to TRBJ1-5, with unresolved D. V was shortened by 4 bases and J by 5 bases, with 10 bases between the two germline ends. Germline assignment: CDR1 SGHRS and CDR2 YFSETQ. This CDR3 has 13 residues. CDR3: CASSLSQDQPQHF. In DNA form, the CDR3 reads TGCGCCAGCAGCCTTTCCCAGGATCAGCCCCAGCATTTT.

The chain links TRBV20-1 to TRBJ2-5; maybe TRBD1 (6 bases). CDR1 is DFQATT, CDR2 SNEGSKA, per germline (reference sequence). V shed 6 bases and J shed 4 bases, with 9 bases lying between them. The CDR3 extends over 11 amino acids. CDR3 in amino acids: CSAGQLETQYF. CDR3 nucleotides: TGCAGTGCAGGACAGTTAGAGACCCAGTACTTC.

The V and J genes are TRBV6-1 and TRBJ1-4; 9 bases are shared with TRBD1. V trimming: 0 bases; J trimming: 7 bases; junction bases outside the gene matches: 9. The CDR3 is 17 amino acids. In germline, CDR1 is MNHNS, CDR2 SASEGT. In nucleotides, the CDR3 is TGTGCCAGCAGTGAAGCGCATGGGAACAGGGGGCGTGAAAAACTGTTTTTT. Its protein is CASSEAHGNRGREKLFF.

The J gene is TRBJ2-7, the V gene TRBV6-1; D is unresolved. Germline CDR1 and CDR2: MNHNS and SASEGT. There are 14 residues in the CDR3. The ends were cut back, 3 bases at V and 0 bases at J, with 9 bases in the middle. This CDR3 reads CASSEVFSSYEQYV. DNA for the CDR3: TGTGCCAGCAGTGAGGTCTTCAGCTCCTACGAGCAGTACGTC.

The gene calls are TRBV28 and TRBJ1-2; 7 nucleotides agree with TRBD1. Trimming cost V 6 bases and J 2 bases; bases outside gene matches: 6. Germline V gene lookup returns CDR1 MDHEN and CDR2 SYDVKM. CDR3 length: 14 residues. The CDR3 DNA sequence: TGTGCCAGCAGACCACCGGGACAGAACTATGGCTACACCTTC. Its protein product is CASRPPGQNYGYTF.

CDR3 sequence reads: CASSLQGVTDTQYF. DNA for the CDR3: TGTGCCAGCAGCCTACAGGGGGTTACAGATACGCAGTATTTT. The chain links TRBV5-5 to TRBJ2-3; 8 bases line up with TRBD1. The CDR3 is 14 amino acids. The V gene end was trimmed by 4 bases and the J gene end by 3 bases; junction bases not matched to a gene: 4. Germline assignment: CDR1 SGHKS and CDR2 YYEKEE (reference sequence).

The genes are TRBV30 and TRBJ2-7; unclear D gene. Trimming shortened V by 2 bases and J by 5 bases, and 7 bases separated the two germline ends. From germline, CDR1 is GTSNPN and CDR2 SVGIG (reference sequence). The CDR3 length is 11 residues. Written as DNA, the CDR3 is TGTGCCTGGAGTATAGCAGACGAGCAGTACGTC. Translating it yields CAWSIADEQYV.

The genes are TRBV9 and TRBJ2-1, with a weak D call TRBD2 (6 bases). Trimming stripped 0 bases from V and 9 bases from J, with 13 bases between. Germline loops: CDR1 SGDLS, CDR2 YYNGEE. CDR3 length equals 14 residues. The DNA of the CDR3 is TGTGCCAGCAGCGTAGTGGCGGGGCCGGGTGAGCAGTTCTTC. Translating gives CASSVVAGPGEQFF. The full variable domain, completed using reference TRBV9 and TRBJ2-1, is DSGVTQTPKHLITATGQRVTLRCSPRSGDLSVYWYQQSLDQGLQFLIQYYNGEERAKGNILERFSAQQFPDLHSELNLSSLELGDSALYFCASSVVAGPGEQFFGPGTRLTVL.